Listed below are T cell receptor beta chains from one sample, sequenced in a study of identical twins. TCRdb analysed the 5' RACE reads with MiXCR anew, one entry per CDR3 protein. The data hold approximately 1.8 million distinct CDR3 sequences, with about 32% observed a single time. The material sequenced was cord blood. The origin of the receptors is a newborn girl in good health. CDR3s include the opening cysteine and the closing phenylalanine or tryptophan. The D gene is left open where the match is weak. Not all rows give a size; the values are once, few, many and, for expanded clones, a class.

J gene | clone size | V gene | D gene | CDR3 protein | CDR3 DNA
TRBJ2-4 | few | TRBV19 | . | CASSSGKNIQYF | TGTGCCAGTAGTAGCGGCAAAAACATTCAGTACTTC
TRBJ2-4 | . | TRBV4-1 | . | CASSRIQIAKNVQYF | TGCGCCAGCAGCCGAATACAGATAGCCAAAAACGTTCAGTACTTC
TRBJ2-1 | . | TRBV5-1 | TRBD2 | CASSPGGQNEQFF | TGCGCCAGCAGTCCGGGGGGGCAGAATGAGCAGTTCTTC
TRBJ2-7 | . | TRBV6-1 | . | CASSVVDINREQYF | TGTGCCAGCAGTGTAGTGGACATTAACCGCGAGCAGTACTTC
TRBJ2-1 | many | TRBV28 | TRBD2 | CASSHGLAVNEQFF | TGTGCCAGCAGCCACGGACTAGCGGTCAATGAGCAGTTCTTC
TRBJ2-5 | . | TRBV20-1 | . | CSAREVADEQYF | TGCAGTGCTAGAGAGGTCGCGGATGAGCAGTACTTC
TRBJ2-1 | few | TRBV28 | . | CASVGGRMEQFF | TGTGCCAGCGTTGGTGGGAGGATGGAGCAGTTCTTC
TRBJ2-5 | many | TRBV5-1 | TRBD2 | CASSLVKRGQETQYF | TGCGCCAGCAGCTTGGTCAAGCGGGGCCAAGAGACCCAGTACTTC
TRBJ2-7 | . | TRBV6-1 | TRBD2 | CASSEASGSFSEQYF | TGTGCCAGCAGTGAAGCAAGCGGGAGTTTTTCCGAGCAGTACTTC
TRBJ1-2 | . | TRBV7-8 | . | CASSPAGATGNRRFYGYTF | TGTGCCAGCAGCCCAGCGGGGGCTACAGGGAATCGCCGCTTTTATGGCTACACCTTC
TRBJ2-1 | few | TRBV20-1 | TRBD2 | CSAHRATSGSSYNEQFF | TGCAGTGCCCATCGTGCCACTAGCGGGAGTTCCTACAATGAGCAGTTCTTC
TRBJ2-7 | many | TRBV4-2 | . | CASSQDPGERDEQYF | TGTGCCAGCAGCCAAGATCCGGGGGAAAGGGACGAGCAGTACTTC
TRBJ2-1 | few | TRBV10-3 | . | CAISGTILPGDNEQFF | TGTGCCATCAGTGGAACTATACTACCTGGGGACAATGAGCAGTTCTTC
TRBJ1-5 | . | TRBV3-1 | . | CASSQSGNQPQHF | TGTGCCAGCAGCCAATCTGGCAATCAGCCCCAGCATTTT
TRBJ2-3 | . | TRBV6-5 | TRBD2 | CASSYTSGSITDTQYF | TGTGCCAGCAGTTACACTAGCGGGAGCATCACAGATACGCAGTATTTT
TRBJ1-5 | few | TRBV7-6 | . | CASSPQGSGNQPQHF | TGTGCCAGCAGCCCGCAGGGAAGCGGCAATCAGCCCCAGCATTTT
TRBJ1-5 | . | TRBV4-2 | . | CASSQEAGPQPQHF | TGTGCCAGCAGCCAAGAGGCCGGCCCTCAGCCCCAGCATTTT
TRBJ2-1 | few | TRBV27 | TRBD2 | CASSPHQTSGGINEQFF | TGTGCCAGCAGTCCCCACCAGACTAGCGGGGGGATTAATGAGCAGTTCTTC
TRBJ2-3 | few | TRBV10-3 | TRBD2 | CAISESGLATDTQYF | TGTGCCATCAGTGAGTCGGGACTAGCGACAGATACGCAGTATTTT
TRBJ2-5 | . | TRBV12-3/TRBV12-4 | TRBD1 | CASSLNRGTQETQYF | TGTGCCAGCAGTTTAAACAGGGGGACCCAAGAGACCCAGTACTTC
TRBJ1-2 | few | TRBV20-1 | . | CSEMGAPYGYTF | TGCAGTGAGATGGGGGCCCCCTATGGCTACACCTTC
TRBJ1-5 | . | TRBV27 | . | CASSFSWGQPQHF | TGTGCCAGCAGTTTTTCCTGGGGTCAGCCCCAGCATTTT
TRBJ2-1 | . | TRBV27 | TRBD2 | CAGSFLWRERGNEQFF | TGTGCCGGCAGTTTTCTATGGCGGGAGAGGGGAAATGAGCAGTTCTTC
TRBJ2-1 | few | TRBV20-1 | . | CSALHFRGGNEQFF | TGCAGTGCCCTACACTTCAGGGGAGGGAATGAGCAGTTCTTC
TRBJ1-1 | . | TRBV6-1 | . | CASSEKGPAFF | TGTGCCAGCAGTGAAAAAGGTCCAGCTTTCTTT
TRBJ1-4 | . | TRBV5-6 | . | CASTIIGRGGTNEKLFF | TGTGCCAGCACCATCATCGGAAGGGGTGGAACTAATGAAAAACTGTTTTTT
TRBJ1-4 | few | TRBV25-1 | . | CASSELLADEKLFF | TGTGCCAGCAGTGAATTATTGGCAGATGAAAAACTGTTTTTT
TRBJ2-3 | . | TRBV20-1 | TRBD1 | CSARDRGVGTDTQYF | TGCAGTGCTAGGGACAGGGGGGTCGGCACAGATACGCAGTATTTT
TRBJ2-3 | . | TRBV11-2 | . | CASSFRSGETDTQYF | TGTGCCAGCAGCTTTCGGTCAGGGGAGACAGATACGCAGTATTTT
TRBJ2-3 | . | TRBV9 | TRBD1 | CASSVGTGHSTDTQYF | TGTGCCAGCAGCGTAGGGACAGGGCATAGCACAGATACGCAGTATTTT
TRBJ2-7 | . | TRBV28 | TRBD1 | CASSRPDRATSYEQYF | TGTGCCAGCAGCCGGCCGGACAGGGCCACCTCCTACGAGCAGTACTTC
TRBJ2-1 | . | TRBV5-1 | . | CASSLVSPGGNNEQFF | TGCGCCAGCAGCTTGGTTAGTCCAGGGGGGAACAATGAGCAGTTCTTC
TRBJ2-3 | many | TRBV5-1 | TRBD2 | CASSLRGGIADTQYF | TGCGCCAGCAGCTTGCGCGGGGGGATCGCAGATACGCAGTATTTT
TRBJ1-5 | few | TRBV28 | . | CASSFGQKNQPQHF | TGTGCCAGCAGCTTCGGGCAGAAAAATCAGCCCCAGCATTTT
TRBJ2-6 | . | TRBV6-2/TRBV6-3 | . | CASSLLGANVLTF | TGTGCCAGCAGCCTCCTTGGGGCCAACGTCCTGACTTTC
TRBJ2-1 | few | TRBV5-6 | . | CASSYLYYNEQFF | TGTGCCAGCAGCTACCTTTATTACAATGAGCAGTTCTTC
TRBJ1-2 | many | TRBV29-1 | . | CSVDGSANYGYTF | TGCAGCGTTGACGGCAGCGCTAACTATGGCTACACCTTC
TRBJ2-7 | few | TRBV10-3 | . | CAVHSESRLHEQYF | TGTGCCGTCCACAGCGAATCCCGTTTACACGAGCAGTACTTC
TRBJ2-3 | once | TRBV5-1 | TRBD2 | CAGSPQTSLRLTDTQYF | TGCGCCGGCAGCCCTCAGACTAGCTTGAGGCTTACAGATACGCAGTATTTT
TRBJ1-4 | few | TRBV28 | TRBD1 | CASTITGGSEKLFF | TGTGCCAGCACTATCACAGGGGGATCTGAAAAACTGTTTTTT
TRBJ2-7 | . | TRBV27 | TRBD2 | CASSPGLAGVKQYF | TGTGCCAGCAGTCCGGGACTAGCGGGAGTTAAGCAGTACTTC
TRBJ2-3 | few | TRBV5-1 | . | CASSLADFRTDTQYF | TGCGCCAGCAGCTTGGCCGACTTTCGCACAGATACGCAGTATTTT
TRBJ2-3 | . | TRBV10-3 | . | CAIRGDPTDTQYF | TGTGCCATCAGGGGGGACCCCACAGATACGCAGTATTTT
TRBJ1-2 | . | TRBV20-1 | . | CSARVEGAAYGYTF | TGCAGTGCTAGAGTTGAGGGCGCCGCCTATGGCTACACCTTC
TRBJ2-6 | few | TRBV10-3 | . | CAISALSGANVLTF | TGTGCCATCAGTGCTCTCTCTGGGGCCAACGTCCTGACTTTC
TRBJ2-4 | few | TRBV7-8 | . | CASSFGPGNIQYF | TGTGCCAGCAGTTTTGGACCTGGGAACATTCAGTACTTC
TRBJ2-3 | . | TRBV7-9 | TRBD1 | CAGETGRGTDTQYF | TGTGCCGGCGAGACAGGGAGAGGCACAGATACGCAGTATTTT
TRBJ2-1 | few | TRBV4-1 | TRBD1 | CASSQPPGQIHEQFF | TGCGCCAGCAGCCAACCCCCGGGACAGATCCATGAGCAGTTCTTC
TRBJ2-1 | . | TRBV10-1 | TRBD2 | CASKPAGGYEQFF | TGCGCCAGCAAACCAGCGGGGGGATATGAGCAGTTCTTC
TRBJ2-3 | . | TRBV20-1 | . | CSARDLRYTDTQYF | TGCAGTGCTAGAGATCTAAGATACACAGATACGCAGTATTTT
TRBJ2-1 | . | TRBV11-2 | . | CASSSTAWWCNEQFF | TGTGCCAGCAGCTCGACTGCGTGGTGGTGCAATGAGCAGTTCTTC
TRBJ2-7 | many | TRBV2 | TRBD1 | CASKKGTDPYEQYF | TGTGCCAGCAAAAAGGGGACAGATCCCTACGAGCAGTACTTC
TRBJ2-7 | . | TRBV4-2 | . | CASSRTKVAYTYNEQYF | TGTGCCAGCAGCCGGACAAAAGTAGCGTACACCTACAATGAGCAGTACTTC
TRBJ2-7 | few | TRBV9 | . | CASSVAGGDEQYF | TGTGCCAGCAGCGTAGCGGGCGGCGACGAGCAGTACTTC
TRBJ2-3 | . | TRBV5-1 | TRBD2 | CASTPGSGRGNTQYF | TGCGCCAGCACCCCAGGTAGCGGGAGAGGAAATACGCAGTATTTT
TRBJ1-6 | . | TRBV20-1 | . | CSAQRRTVNSPLHF | TGCAGTGCCCAAAGGAGGACCGTTAATTCACCCCTCCACTTT
TRBJ2-2 | . | TRBV2 | TRBD2 | CASMIAGSGELFF | TGTGCCAGCATGATAGCGGGGTCCGGGGAGCTGTTTTTT
TRBJ2-2 | few | TRBV6-5 | TRBD2 | CASSYEAGAGTGELFF | TGTGCCAGCAGTTACGAAGCGGGAGCGGGCACCGGGGAGCTGTTTTTT
TRBJ2-3 | . | TRBV11-2 | TRBD2 | CASSPRLAGVLDTQYF | TGTGCCAGCAGTCCCAGACTAGCGGGGGTCCTAGATACGCAGTATTTT
TRBJ2-7 | . | TRBV12-3/TRBV12-4 | . | CASSLNPLTSYEQYF | TGTGCCAGCAGTTTAAACCCTCTAACATCCTACGAGCAGTACTTC